This TCR beta chain came from a study of OX40 agonist ivuxolimab in advanced cancers. Germline values: CDR1 SEHNR, CDR2 FQNEAQ (reference sequence). This CDR3 comprises 14 residues. Trimming pared 5 bases from V and 7 bases from J, leaving 15 bases between. Profiling relied on immunoSEQ multiplex PCR, and the TCRdb table lists in-frame clones only, not all of them. Among approximately 74,000 clones listed, about 93% were seen once. This clone appeared a single time. The chain couples TRBV7-9 to TRBJ2-1; D may be TRBD2 (6 bases). This TCR was sampled from an adult with an advanced solid tumor such as melanoma, head and neck, liver or kidney cancer. The specimen comprised CD4+ or CD8+ T cells sorted from blood, sampled in a trial of the OX40 agonist ivuxolimab. The CDR3 loop is CASSPRSGDNEQFF. The DNA of the CDR3 is TGTGCCAGCAGCCCCAGGTCGGGAGATAATGAGCAGTTCTTC.